This T cell receptor (beta chain) comes out of a study of blood T cell repertoires in COVID-19. Study details: In Cohort 3, a recovered donor had either two negative PCRs, clearance, or symptom resolution. T cells, B-cell-depleted T cells, or PBMCs provided the cDNA or gDNA that served as material.

V dropped 2 bases and J dropped 5; count of bases not matched to a gene: 0. This CDR3 comprises 14 residues. CDR1 is KGHSH, CDR2 LQKENI, per germline. The method was immunoSEQ multiplex PCR; TCRdb's version includes in-frame clones alone and lacks a portion of them. The sample consists of under 200,000 clones, less than 80% of them appearing once. Participant age was about 18 to 100 years, and participants resided in about 25 US areas. The TCR comes from a woman in her 70s in a cohort exposed to, infected with or recovered from COVID-19 (not recorded which). The sequencing input was PBMCs or T cells enriched from blood (not recorded which). The rearrangement links TRBV18 to TRBJ1-5, with TRBD1 matching 10 bases. In DNA form, the CDR3 reads TGTGCCAGCTCACCAGGGACAGGGGATCAGCCCCAGCATTTT. The encoded protein is CASSPGTGDQPQHF.